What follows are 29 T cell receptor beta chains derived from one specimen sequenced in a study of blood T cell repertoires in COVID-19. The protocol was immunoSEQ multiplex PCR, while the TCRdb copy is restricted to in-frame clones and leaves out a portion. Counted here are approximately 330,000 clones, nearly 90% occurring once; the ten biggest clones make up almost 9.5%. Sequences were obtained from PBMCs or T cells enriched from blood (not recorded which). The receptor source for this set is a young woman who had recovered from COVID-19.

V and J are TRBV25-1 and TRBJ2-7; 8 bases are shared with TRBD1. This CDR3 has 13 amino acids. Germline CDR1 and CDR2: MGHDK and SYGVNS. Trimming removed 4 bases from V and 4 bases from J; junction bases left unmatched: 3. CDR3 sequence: CASSAQGAYEQYF. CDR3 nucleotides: TGTGCCAGCAGTGCCCAGGGGGCGTACGAGCAGTACTTC.

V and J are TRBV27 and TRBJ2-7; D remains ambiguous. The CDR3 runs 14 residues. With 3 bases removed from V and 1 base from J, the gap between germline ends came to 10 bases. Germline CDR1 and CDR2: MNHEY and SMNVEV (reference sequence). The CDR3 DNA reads TGTGCCAGCAGTTTGTATACGGGTTCCTACGAGCAGTACTTC. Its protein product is CASSLYTGSYEQYF.

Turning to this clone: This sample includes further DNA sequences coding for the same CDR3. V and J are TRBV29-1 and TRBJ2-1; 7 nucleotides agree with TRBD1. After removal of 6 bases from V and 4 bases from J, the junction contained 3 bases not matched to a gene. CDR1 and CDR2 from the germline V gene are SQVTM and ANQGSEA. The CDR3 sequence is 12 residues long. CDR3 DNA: TGCAGCGTGGAGACAGGGTACAATGAGCAGTTCTTC. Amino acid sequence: CSVETGYNEQFF.

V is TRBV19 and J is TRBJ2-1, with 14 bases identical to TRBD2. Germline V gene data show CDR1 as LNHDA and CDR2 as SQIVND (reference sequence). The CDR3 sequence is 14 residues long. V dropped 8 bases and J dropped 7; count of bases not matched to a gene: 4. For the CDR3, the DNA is TGTGCCAGTGGGACTAGCGGGGGTCATAATGAGCAGTTCTTC. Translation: CASGTSGGHNEQFF.

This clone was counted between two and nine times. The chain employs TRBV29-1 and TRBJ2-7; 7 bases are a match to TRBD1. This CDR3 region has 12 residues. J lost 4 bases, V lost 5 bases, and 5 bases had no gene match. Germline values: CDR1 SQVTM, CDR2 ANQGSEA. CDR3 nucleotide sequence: TGCAGCGTTACCGGGACAGAATACGAGCAGTACTTC. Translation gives CSVTGTEYEQYF.

This CDR3 is CASSPVDYGYTF. DNA for the CDR3: TGTGCCAGCTCACCGGTAGACTATGGCTACACCTTC. The V gene is TRBV18, the J gene TRBJ1-2; no firm D call. CDR1 and CDR2 from the germline V gene are KGHSH and LQKENI. V was cut by 3 bases and J by 3 bases, with 5 bases left in between. This CDR3 spans 12 amino acids. The entire variable domain, with the rest obtained from reference TRBV18 and TRBJ1-2, is as follows: NAGVMQNPRHLVRRRGQEARLRCSPMKGHSHVYWYRQLPEEGLKFMVYLQKENIIDESGMPKERFSAEFPKEGPSILRIQQVVRGDSAAYFCASSPVDYGYTFGSGTRLTVV.

For the CDR3, the DNA is TGTGCCAGCAGTTTACAAGGGGGCCTCTCACCCCTCCACTTT. It specifies CASSLQGGLSPLHF. The rearrangement joins TRBV28 to TRBJ1-6, with 7 bases lining up with TRBD1. CDR1 is MDHEN, CDR2 SYDVKM, per germline. The CDR3 consists of 14 residues. V lost 2 bases to trimming and J lost 10 bases; unmatched junction nucleotides: 5.

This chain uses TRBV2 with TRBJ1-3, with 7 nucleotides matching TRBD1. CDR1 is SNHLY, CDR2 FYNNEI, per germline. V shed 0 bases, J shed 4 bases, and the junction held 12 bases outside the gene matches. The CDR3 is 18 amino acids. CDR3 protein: CASSEALHKGALGNTIYF. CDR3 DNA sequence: TGTGCCAGCAGTGAAGCGCTTCATAAGGGGGCTCTCGGAAACACCATATATTTT.

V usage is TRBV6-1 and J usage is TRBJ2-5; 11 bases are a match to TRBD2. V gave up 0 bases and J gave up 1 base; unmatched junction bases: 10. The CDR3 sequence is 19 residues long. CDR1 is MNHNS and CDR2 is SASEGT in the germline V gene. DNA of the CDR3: TGTGCCAGCAGTGAAGCGTATAGCGGGAGGGGAACCATCCAAGAGACCCAGTACTTC. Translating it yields CASSEAYSGRGTIQETQYF.

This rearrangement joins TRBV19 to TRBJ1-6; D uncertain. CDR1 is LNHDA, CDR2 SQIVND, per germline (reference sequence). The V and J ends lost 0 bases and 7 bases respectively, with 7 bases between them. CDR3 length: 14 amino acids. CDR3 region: CASSIDGLNSPLHF. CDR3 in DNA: TGTGCCAGTAGTATAGACGGACTAAATTCACCCCTCCACTTT.

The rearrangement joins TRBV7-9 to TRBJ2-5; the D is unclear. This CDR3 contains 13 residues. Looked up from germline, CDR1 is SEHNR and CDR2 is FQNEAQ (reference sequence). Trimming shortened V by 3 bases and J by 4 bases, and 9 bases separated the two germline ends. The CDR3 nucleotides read TGTGCCAGCAGCTTTTATTCGGGAGAGACCCAGTACTTC. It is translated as CASSFYSGETQYF.

CDR3 sequence (DNA): TGCGCCAGCAGTCACCCTCGAGGGAATCAGCCCCAGCATTTT. Protein: CASSHPRGNQPQHF. The chain has TRBV23-1 and TRBJ1-5; no clear D. TRBV23-1 is classed as an ORF, of uncertain function. This CDR3 has 14 amino acids. The V end was cut by 3 bases, the J end by 4 bases, with 10 bases between.

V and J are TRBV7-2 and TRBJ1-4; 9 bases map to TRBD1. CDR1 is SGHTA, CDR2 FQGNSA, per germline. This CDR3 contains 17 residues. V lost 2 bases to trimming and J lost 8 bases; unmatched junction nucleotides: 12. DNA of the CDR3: TGTGCCAGCAGCTTACAGGCCGGGACAGGGTTCCAGGAAAAACTGTTTTTT. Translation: CASSLQAGTGFQEKLFF.

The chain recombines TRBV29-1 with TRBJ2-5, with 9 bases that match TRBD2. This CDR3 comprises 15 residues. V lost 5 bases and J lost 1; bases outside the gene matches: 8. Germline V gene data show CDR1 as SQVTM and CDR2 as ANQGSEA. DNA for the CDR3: TGCAGCGTTTCCACCGTGACTAGCGGCCAAGAGACCCAGTACTTC. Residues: CSVSTVTSGQETQYF.

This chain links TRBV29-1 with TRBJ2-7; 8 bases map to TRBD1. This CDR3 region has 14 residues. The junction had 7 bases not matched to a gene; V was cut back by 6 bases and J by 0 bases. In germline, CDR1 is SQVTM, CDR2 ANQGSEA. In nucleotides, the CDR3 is TGCAGCGTGGGGGACAGGACGGCCTCCTACGAGCAGTACTTC. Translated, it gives CSVGDRTASYEQYF.

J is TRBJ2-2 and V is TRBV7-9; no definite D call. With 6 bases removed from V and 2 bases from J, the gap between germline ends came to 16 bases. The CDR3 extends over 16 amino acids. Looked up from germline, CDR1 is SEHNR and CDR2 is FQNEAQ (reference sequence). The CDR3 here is CASSYSKRSNTGELFF. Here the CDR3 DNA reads TGTGCCAGCAGTTATTCGAAACGGAGCAACACCGGGGAGCTGTTTTTT. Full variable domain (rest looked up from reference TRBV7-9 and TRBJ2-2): DTGVSQNPRHKITKRGQNVTFRCDPISEHNRLYWYRQTLGQGPEFLTYFQNEAQLEKSRLLSDRFSAERPKGSFSTLEIQRTEQGDSAMYLCASSYSKRSNTGELFFGEGSRLTVL.

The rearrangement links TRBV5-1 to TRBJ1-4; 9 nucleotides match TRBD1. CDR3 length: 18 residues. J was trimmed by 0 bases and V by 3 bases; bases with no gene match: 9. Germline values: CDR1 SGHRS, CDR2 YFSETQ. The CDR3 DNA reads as TGCGCCAGCAGCTACGGTGGGGGACAGGGCTCAACTAATGAAAAACTGTTTTTT. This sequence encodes CASSYGGGQGSTNEKLFF.

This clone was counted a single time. CDR3 region: CASSPAGTGNYGYTF. Here the CDR3 DNA reads TGTGCCAGTAGTCCGGCCGGGACAGGGAACTATGGCTACACCTTC. J is TRBJ1-2 and V is TRBV19, with 9 bases fitting TRBD1. V shed 5 bases and J 2 bases; nucleotides not matched to a gene: 6. Looked up from germline, CDR1 is LNHDA and CDR2 is SQIVND (reference sequence). The CDR3 runs 15 residues.

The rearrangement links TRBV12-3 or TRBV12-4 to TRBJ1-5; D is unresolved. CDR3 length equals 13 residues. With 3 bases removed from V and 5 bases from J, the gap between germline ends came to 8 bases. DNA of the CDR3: TGTGCCAGCAGTTTGGTTGAGGATCAGCCCCAGCATTTT. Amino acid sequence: CASSLVEDQPQHF.

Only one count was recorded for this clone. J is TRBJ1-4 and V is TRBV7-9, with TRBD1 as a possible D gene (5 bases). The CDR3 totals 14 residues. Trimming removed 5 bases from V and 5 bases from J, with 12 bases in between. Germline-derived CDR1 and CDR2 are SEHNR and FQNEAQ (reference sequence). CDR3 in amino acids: CASSAEQGNEKLFF. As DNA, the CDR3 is TGTGCCAGCAGCGCCGAGCAGGGAAATGAAAAACTGTTTTTT.

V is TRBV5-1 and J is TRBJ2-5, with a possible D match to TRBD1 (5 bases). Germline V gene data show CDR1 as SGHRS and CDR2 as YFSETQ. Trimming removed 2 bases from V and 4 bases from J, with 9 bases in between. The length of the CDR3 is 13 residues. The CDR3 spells CASSLGVRETQYF. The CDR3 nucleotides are TGCGCCAGCAGCTTAGGGGTTAGAGAGACCCAGTACTTC.

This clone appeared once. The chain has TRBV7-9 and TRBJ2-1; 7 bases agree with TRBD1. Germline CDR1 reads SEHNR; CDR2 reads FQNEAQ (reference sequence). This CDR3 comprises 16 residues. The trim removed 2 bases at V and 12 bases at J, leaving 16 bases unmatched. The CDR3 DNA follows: TGTGCCAGCAGCTTAACCCGAGACAGGGTAGGGGTCGGGCAGTTCTTC. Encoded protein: CASSLTRDRVGVGQFF. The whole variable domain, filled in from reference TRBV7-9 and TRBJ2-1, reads DTGVSQNPRHKITKRGQNVTFRCDPISEHNRLYWYRQTLGQGPEFLTYFQNEAQLEKSRLLSDRFSAERPKGSFSTLEIQRTEQGDSAMYLCASSLTRDRVGVGQFFGPGTRLTVL.

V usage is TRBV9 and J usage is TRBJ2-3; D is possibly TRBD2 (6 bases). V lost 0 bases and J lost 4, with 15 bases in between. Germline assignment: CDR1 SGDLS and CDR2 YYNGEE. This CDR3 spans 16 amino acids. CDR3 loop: CASSVDPGAGPDTQYF. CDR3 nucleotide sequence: TGTGCCAGCAGCGTAGACCCGGGAGCCGGCCCAGATACGCAGTATTTT. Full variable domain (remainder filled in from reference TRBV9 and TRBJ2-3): DSGVTQTPKHLITATGQRVTLRCSPRSGDLSVYWYQQSLDQGLQFLIQYYNGEERAKGNILERFSAQQFPDLHSELNLSSLELGDSALYFCASSVDPGAGPDTQYFGPGTRLTVL.

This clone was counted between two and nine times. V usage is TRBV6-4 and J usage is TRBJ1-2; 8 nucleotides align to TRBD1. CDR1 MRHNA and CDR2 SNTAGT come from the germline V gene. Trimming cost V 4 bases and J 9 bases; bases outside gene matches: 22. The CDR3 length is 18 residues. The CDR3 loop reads CASSVSGTGPRRLYSYTF. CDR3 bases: TGTGCCAGCAGTGTTAGTGGGACAGGACCCCGCCGGCTATACAGCTACACCTTC.

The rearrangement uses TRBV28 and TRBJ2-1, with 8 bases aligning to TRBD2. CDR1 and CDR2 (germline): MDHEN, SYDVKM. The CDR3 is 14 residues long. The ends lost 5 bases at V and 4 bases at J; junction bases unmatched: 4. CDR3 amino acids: CASSRAGDYNEQFF. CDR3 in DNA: TGTGCCAGCAGTAGAGCGGGAGATTACAATGAGCAGTTCTTC.

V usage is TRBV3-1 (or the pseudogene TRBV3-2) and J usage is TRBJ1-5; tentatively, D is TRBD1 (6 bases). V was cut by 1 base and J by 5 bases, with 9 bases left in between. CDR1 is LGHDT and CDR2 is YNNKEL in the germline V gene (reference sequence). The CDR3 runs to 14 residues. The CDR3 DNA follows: TGTGCCAGCAGCCAAGGCGGGGGCGATCAGCCCCAGCATTTT. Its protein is CASSQGGGDQPQHF.

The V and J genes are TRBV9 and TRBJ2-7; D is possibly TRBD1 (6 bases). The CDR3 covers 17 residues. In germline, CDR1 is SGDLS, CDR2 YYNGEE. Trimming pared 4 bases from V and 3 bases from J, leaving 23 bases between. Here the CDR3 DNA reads TGTGCCAGCAGCCATCCCAGAGGGGGTCGGGTTGGCTACGAGCAGTACTTC. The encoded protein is CASSHPRGGRVGYEQYF.

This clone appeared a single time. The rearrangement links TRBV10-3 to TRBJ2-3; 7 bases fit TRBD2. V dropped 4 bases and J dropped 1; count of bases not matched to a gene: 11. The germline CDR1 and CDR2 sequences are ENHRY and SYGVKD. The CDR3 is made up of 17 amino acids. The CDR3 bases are TGTGCCATCAGTGGAGCGGGGAGTGTAGGAGGCACAGATACGCAGTATTTT. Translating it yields CAISGAGSVGGTDTQYF.

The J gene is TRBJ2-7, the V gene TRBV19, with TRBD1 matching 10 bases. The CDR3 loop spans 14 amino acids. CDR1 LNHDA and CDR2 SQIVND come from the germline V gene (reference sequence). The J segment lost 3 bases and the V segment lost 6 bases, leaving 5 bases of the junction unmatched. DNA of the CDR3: TGTGCCAGTAGCTTGGGACAGGGGTACTACGAGCAGTACTTC. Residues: CASSLGQGYYEQYF.